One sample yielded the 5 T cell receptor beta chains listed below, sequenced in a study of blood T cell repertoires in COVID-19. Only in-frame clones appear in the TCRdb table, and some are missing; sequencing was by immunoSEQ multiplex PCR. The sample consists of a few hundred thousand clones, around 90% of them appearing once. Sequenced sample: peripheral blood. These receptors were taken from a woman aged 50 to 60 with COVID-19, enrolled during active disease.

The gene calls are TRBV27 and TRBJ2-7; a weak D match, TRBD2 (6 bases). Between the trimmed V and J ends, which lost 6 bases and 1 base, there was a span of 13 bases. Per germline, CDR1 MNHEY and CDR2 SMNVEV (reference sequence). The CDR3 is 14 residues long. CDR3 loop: CASRLQGLSYEQYF. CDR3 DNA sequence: TGTGCCAGCAGGCTCCAAGGACTATCCTACGAGCAGTACTTC.

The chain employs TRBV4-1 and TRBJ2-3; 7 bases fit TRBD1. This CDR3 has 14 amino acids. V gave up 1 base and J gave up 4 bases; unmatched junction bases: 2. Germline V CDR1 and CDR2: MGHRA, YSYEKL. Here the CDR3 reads CASSQVTGADTQYF. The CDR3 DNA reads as TGCGCCAGCAGCCAAGTTACAGGGGCAGATACGCAGTATTTT.

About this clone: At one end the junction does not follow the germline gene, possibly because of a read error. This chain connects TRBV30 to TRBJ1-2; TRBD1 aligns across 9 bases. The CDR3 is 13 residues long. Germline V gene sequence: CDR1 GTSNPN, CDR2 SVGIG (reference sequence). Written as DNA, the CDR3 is TGTGCCTGCGAACAGGGGGCTAAGTATGGCTACACCTTC. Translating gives CACEQGAKYGYTF.

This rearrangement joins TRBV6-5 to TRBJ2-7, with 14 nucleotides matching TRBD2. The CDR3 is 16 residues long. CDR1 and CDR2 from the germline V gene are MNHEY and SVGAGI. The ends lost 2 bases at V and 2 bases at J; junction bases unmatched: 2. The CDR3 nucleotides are TGTGCCAGCAGTTACGGACTAGCGGGAGGTCCCTACGAGCAGTACTTC. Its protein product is CASSYGLAGGPYEQYF.

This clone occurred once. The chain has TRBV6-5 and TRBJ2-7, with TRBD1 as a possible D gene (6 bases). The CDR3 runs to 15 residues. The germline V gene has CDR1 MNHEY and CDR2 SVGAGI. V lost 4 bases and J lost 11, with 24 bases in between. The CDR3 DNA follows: TGTGCCAGCAGTTCAACTAACACCCGGGACACCTGGAAGTACTTC. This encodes CASSSTNTRDTWKYF.